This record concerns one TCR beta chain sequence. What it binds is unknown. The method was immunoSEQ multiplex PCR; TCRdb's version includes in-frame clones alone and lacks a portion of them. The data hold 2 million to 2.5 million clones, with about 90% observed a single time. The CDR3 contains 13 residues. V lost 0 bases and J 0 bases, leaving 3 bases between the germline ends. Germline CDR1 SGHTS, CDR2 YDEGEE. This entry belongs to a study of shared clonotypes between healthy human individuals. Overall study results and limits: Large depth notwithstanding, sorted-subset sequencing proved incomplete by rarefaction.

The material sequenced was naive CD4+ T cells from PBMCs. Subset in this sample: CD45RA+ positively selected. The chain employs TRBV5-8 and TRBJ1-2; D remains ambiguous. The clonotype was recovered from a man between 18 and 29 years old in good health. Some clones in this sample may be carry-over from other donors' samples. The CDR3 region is CASSLVANYGYTF. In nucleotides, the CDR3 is TGTGCCAGCAGCTTGGTTGCTAACTATGGCTACACCTTC.